The 7 T cell receptor beta chains below were found in one sample sequenced in a study of shared T cell receptors in the human thymus (dated by TCRdb to the early 2020s). The library relied on the immunoSEQ multiplex PCR assay. TCRdb took this table from immuneACCESS and kept in-frame rearrangements with V and J called. Such tables lack part of the clones; where checked against another copy, unresolved V genes explain under half of the gap, and the rest is unexplained. This sample holds roughly 660,000 clones; 70% to 90% were observed only once. About 0.01% of the sample belongs to the ten largest clones. This sample also belongs to another study, concerning human thymus T cells.

Source material: thymocytes. The receptors derive from a boy less than two years old with a congenital heart defect. Donor details come from another sample of the same person, matched by shared clones.

In regard to this clone: The same CDR3 can be traced to other DNA sequences in this sample. The V gene is TRBV4-2, the J gene TRBJ1-5, with D perhaps TRBD1 (6 bases). Germline V gives CDR1 LGHNA, CDR2 YNFKEQ. Trimming left V 0 bases short and J 4 bases short, with 22 bases between. The CDR3 loop spans 19 amino acids. The CDR3: CASSQDREGGGQFNQPQHF. In DNA form, the CDR3 reads TGTGCCAGCAGCCAAGATCGGGAAGGCGGGGGGCAGTTTAATCAGCCCCAGCATTTT.

This clone was counted a few times. V usage is TRBV7-6 and J usage is TRBJ2-1, with 14 bases identical to TRBD2. Germline CDR1 SGHVS, CDR2 FNYEAQ. This CDR3 comprises 17 residues. The trim removed 6 bases at V and 4 bases at J, leaving 8 bases unmatched. The CDR3 bases are TGTGCCAGCAGTCCGGGACTAGCGGGAGAAAAATACAATGAGCAGTTCTTC. Translation: CASSPGLAGEKYNEQFF. Full variable domain (outside the CDR3, taken from reference TRBV7-6 and TRBJ2-1): GAGVSQSPRYKVTKRGQDVALRCDPISGHVSLYWYRQALGQGPEFLTYFNYEAQQDKSGLPNDRFSAERPEGSISTLTIQRTEQRDSAMYRCASSPGLAGEKYNEQFFGPGTRLTVL.

This chain connects TRBV6-5 to TRBJ2-3, with no clear D. This CDR3 spans 12 amino acids. Germline CDR1 is MNHEY and CDR2 is SVGAGI. The germline V and J ends were trimmed by 6 bases and 6 bases, with 10 bases remaining between them. As DNA, the CDR3 is TGTGCCAGCAGCCCTAGTTCCGATACGCAGTATTTT. This gives the protein CASSPSSDTQYF.

V is TRBV4-3 and J is TRBJ2-1; TRBD2 matches 12 bases. V lost 0 bases and J lost 2; bases outside the gene matches: 11. Germline V CDR1 and CDR2: LGHNA, YSLEER. The CDR3 is 20 amino acids. CDR3 nucleotide sequence: TGCGCCAGCAGCCAAGAAGGAGTGACTAGCGGGAGCTCAGCCTACAATGAGCAGTTCTTC. Amino acids: CASSQEGVTSGSSAYNEQFF.

For the CDR3, the DNA is TGCGCCAGCAGCCAAGTCCCCCACAAGGGGTTGCACTATGGCTACACCTTC. It yields the protein CASSQVPHKGLHYGYTF. This rearrangement joins TRBV4-3 to TRBJ1-2; a possible D gene is TRBD1 (5 bases). The CDR3 consists of 17 residues. CDR1 LGHNA and CDR2 YSLEER come from the germline V gene. V lost 1 base to trimming and J lost 3 bases, with 18 bases between them.

The chain recombines TRBV30 with TRBJ1-5; 8 nucleotides align to TRBD1. Germline CDR1 is GTSNPN and CDR2 is SVGIG (reference sequence). The CDR3 spans 18 residues. With 0 bases clipped from V and 6 bases from J, the junction kept 16 bases outside the gene matches. The CDR3 bases are TGTGCCTGGAGTGTACGAAAACAGGGGGGTCGGGTTGGTCAGCCCCAGCATTTT. As protein: CAWSVRKQGGRVGQPQHF.

The table lists this clone with a few counts. This sequence joins TRBV7-9 and TRBJ2-7, with TRBD1 matching 8 bases. The CDR3 is 15 amino acids. CDR1 and CDR2 (germline): SEHNR, FQNEAQ (reference sequence). Trimming at V came to 3 bases and at J to 5 bases, leaving 9 bases not matched to a gene. CDR3 sequence reads: CASSLTGTGPHEQYF. The CDR3 DNA follows: TGTGCCAGCAGCTTGACCGGGACAGGACCGCACGAGCAGTACTTC. The whole variable domain, remainder taken from reference TRBV7-9 and TRBJ2-7, is DTGVSQNPRHKITKRGQNVTFRCDPISEHNRLYWYRQTLGQGPEFLTYFQNEAQLEKSRLLSDRFSAERPKGSFSTLEIQRTEQGDSAMYLCASSLTGTGPHEQYFGPGTRLTVT.